The sequence of this TCR beta chain was determined in a study of cytomegalovirus exposure and HLA in healthy donors. Background on the study: Earlier, 90 million to 140 million unique TCR beta sequences were recovered from approximately 180 million T cells by an analysis.

Study outcomes and limitations: In a later analysis, at a false discovery rate of 0.05, 16,951 TCR beta sequences were associated with HLA alleles. TCR beta chains numbering 150 to 200 were designated cytomegalovirus-associated. The authors reported that TCR beta sequences could predict HLA-A and HLA-B alleles. These predictions were accurate for most subjects in the first cohort.

A note on this clone: Its antigen is undetermined.

PCR used 60 Vbeta primers and 13 Jbeta primers. Method: immunoSEQ multiplex PCR; TCRdb's copy keeps in-frame clones and lacks some. The sample yields approximately 170,000 clones, 65% to 90% seen once. This CDR3 contains 17 residues. The trim removed 5 bases at V and 1 base at J, leaving 12 bases unmatched. Per the germline V gene, CDR1 is SGHDT and CDR2 is YYEEEE. The specimen sequenced was PBMCs. V usage is TRBV5-6 and J usage is TRBJ1-5; the match to TRBD1 covers 7 bases. This sequence originates from a human donor in good health. CDR3 DNA sequence: TGTGCCAGCAGTCTGGACCGGGACAGATTGAGCAATCAGCCCCAGCATTTT. Protein: CASSLDRDRLSNQPQHF.